This section outlines one TCR beta chain sequence together with its context. Its antigen is unidentified. Only in-frame clones appear in the TCRdb table, and some are missing; sequencing was by immunoSEQ multiplex PCR. The sample contains about 83,000 clones, approximately 85% of which appear only once. This record belongs to a study of T cell responses to AZD1222 COVID-19 vaccine. Study-level points and caveats: Only a handful of AZD1222 recipients, several in all, had baseline seropositivity.

Trimming removed 5 bases at V and 4 bases at J, with 23 bases between. Germline CDR1 reads MDHEN; CDR2 reads SYDVKM. This CDR3 comprises 17 residues. The source of this sequence is an adult in good health. V usage is TRBV28 and J usage is TRBJ1-2; tentative D call: TRBD1 (5 bases). The sequences come from peripheral blood, collected on day 0 of AZD1222 vaccination. The CDR3 nucleotides read TGTGCCAGCAGTGACTCCGGGACCCGGAGCCTAGGCTATGGCTACACCTTC. This codes for CASSDSGTRSLGYGYTF.